This T cell receptor beta chain was recovered during a study of regulatory T cells in long-lasting Graves disease. Study-level information: Graves' patients, newly diagnosed, had taken antithyroid drugs under 3 months.

Building of the TCR beta libraries involved iRepertoire HTBI primers and Arm-PCR of CDR3 regions. TCRdb itself ran the multiplex PCR reads through MiXCR, one entry per CDR3 protein. The table lists around 240,000 distinct CDR3 sequences, around a sixth of them singletons. This clonotype has a count of ten or more. The sample's time point: newly diagnosed GD, antithyroid drugs for less than 3 months. Making the TCR library involved RNA that had been extracted from PBMCs. An endocrinology department in Xi'an, China, recruited the patients. CDR1 and CDR2 from the germline V gene are SQVTM and ANQGSEA. Trimming took off 6 bases at V and 13 bases at J, with 21 bases between the two ends. The CDR3 covers 12 residues. This sample also belongs to another study, concerning T cells in Graves' hyperthyroidism and ophthalmopathy. According to that study: Ophthalmopathy was distinguished from stable hyperthyroidism by 13 V-J signatures. Model-based prediction identified ophthalmopathy a median about 6 months prior to its onset.

This rearrangement joins TRBV29-1 to TRBJ1-2, with D perhaps matching TRBD1 (6 bases). This receptor was obtained from a woman aged 25 to 45 with Graves disease. The starting material was peripheral blood mononuclear cells (PBMCs), obtained at new diagnosis, from a patient treated with antithyroid drugs. The CDR3 sequence: CSVRSGGQRSTF. CDR3 DNA: TGCAGCGTCCGGTCCGGGGGGCAGAGAAGCACCTTC. Full variable domain (outside the CDR3, taken from reference TRBV29-1 and TRBJ1-2): SAVISQKPSRDICQRGTSLTIQCQVDSQVTMMFWYRQQPGQSLTLIATANQGSEATYESGFVIDKFPISRPNLTFSTLTVSNMSPEDSSIYLCSVRSGGQRSTFGSGTRLTVV.